These 29 T cell receptor beta chains share one sample of origin, sequenced in a study of CD8 T cells in Susac syndrome (dated by TCRdb to the late 2010s). The library was generated by the immunoSEQ multiplex PCR assay. RNA was extracted with the RNeasy kit and about 0.5 to 1 ug was reverse transcribed using random hexamers. TCRdb handled the public reads itself, with Q25 trimming in fastp and clone calling in MiXCR, and kept productive beta chains. CDR3 protein sequences are deduplicated, and each keeps its most common genes and DNA. In all, the sample holds around 200,000 distinct CDR3 sequences, and more than 85% of those were seen once. The ten largest clones capture 0.16% of the sample. Source material: CD8+ T cells from PBMCs. The receptors originated from a human donor with Susac syndrome.

The chain joins TRBV2 to TRBJ1-1; D is perhaps TRBD1 (6 bases). Trimming left V 9 bases short and J 3 bases short, with 11 bases between. Germline CDR1 reads SNHLY; CDR2 reads FYNNEI. This CDR3 has 12 amino acids. The CDR3 coding sequence is TGTGCCAGTAACAGGGAGTACACTGAAGCTTTCTTT. Its translation: CASNREYTEAFF.

This clonotype was seen only once. This sequence joins TRBV7-9 and TRBJ2-1; D call uncertain. Trimming shortened V by 5 bases and J by 6 bases, and 11 bases separated the two germline ends. CDR1 is SEHNR, CDR2 FQNEAQ, per germline (reference sequence). The CDR3 totals 13 residues. The CDR3 nucleotides read TGTGCCAGCAGCCGAACGGCAGGCAATGAGCAGTTCTTC. This sequence encodes CASSRTAGNEQFF.

Only one count was recorded for this clonotype. The chain employs TRBV21-1 and TRBJ1-5. TRBV21-1 is termed a pseudogene. CDR3 length equals 14 residues. The CDR3 is CASSKASLCQPQHF. The DNA of the CDR3 is TGTGCCAGCAGCAAAGCTTCCCTTTGTCAGCCCCAGCATTTT.

The rearrangement uses TRBV7-9 and TRBJ2-7, with 7 bases fitting TRBD2. Per germline, CDR1 SEHNR and CDR2 FQNEAQ (reference sequence). The CDR3 length is 14 residues. V was pared by 5 bases and J by 2 bases, with 6 bases of the junction left unmatched. Written as DNA, the CDR3 is TGTGCCAGCAGCCCCCCTAGCGGTCCCTACGAGCAGTACTTC. It is translated as CASSPPSGPYEQYF. Complete variable domain (other parts from reference TRBV7-9 and TRBJ2-7): DTGVSQNPRHKITKRGQNVTFRCDPISEHNRLYWYRQTLGQGPEFLTYFQNEAQLEKSRLLSDRFSAERPKGSFSTLEIQRTEQGDSAMYLCASSPPSGPYEQYFGPGTRLTVT.

V and J are TRBV6-8 and TRBJ2-4, with no clear D. CDR1 MNHGY and CDR2 SAAAGT come from the germline V gene. The CDR3 has 17 amino acids. V shed 2 bases and J shed 1 base, with 15 bases lying between them. The CDR3 region has the DNA TGTGCCAGCAGTTACCCAATAGCATTTCGGGCCAAAAACATTCAGTACTTC. It translates to CASSYPIAFRAKNIQYF.

The chain recombines TRBV7-9 with TRBJ2-7, with D possibly called TRBD1 or TRBD2 (6 bases each). CDR3 length equals 14 residues. Germline V CDR1 and CDR2: SEHNR, FQNEAQ (reference sequence). The V gene lost 4 bases and the J gene lost 6 bases, with 16 bases spanning the gap. The CDR3 is CASSYSRGGGEQYF. The CDR3 DNA follows: TGTGCCAGCAGCTACAGCAGGGGAGGCGGCGAGCAGTACTTC.

This chain joins TRBV29-1 and TRBJ1-1; TRBD1 is a possible D gene (6 bases). Germline assignment: CDR1 SQVTM and CDR2 ANQGSEA. The CDR3 is made up of 17 amino acids. V shed 1 base and J shed 0 bases, with 18 bases lying between them. The CDR3 DNA is TGCAGCGTTGAAGCGGGTCAGGGGTTCAACATGAACACTGAAGCTTTCTTT. Its protein is CSVEAGQGFNMNTEAFF.

The chain combines TRBV4-1 with TRBJ2-7; 10 positions match TRBD1. Germline lookup yields CDR1 MGHRA and CDR2 YSYEKL. The junction had 8 bases not matched to a gene; V was cut back by 5 bases and J by 4 bases. The CDR3 loop spans 15 amino acids. This CDR3 is CASSEGTGASYEQYF. CDR3 coding DNA: TGCGCCAGCAGCGAAGGGACAGGGGCCTCATACGAGCAGTACTTC.

V is TRBV5-1 and J is TRBJ2-3, with TRBD2 matching 8 bases. The CDR3 is made up of 15 amino acids. Trimming cost V 2 bases and J 0 bases; bases outside gene matches: 2. CDR1 SGHRS and CDR2 YFSETQ come from the germline V gene. This chain's CDR3 is CASSFSGKSTDTQYF. In DNA form, the CDR3 reads TGCGCCAGCAGCTTTAGCGGGAAGAGCACAGATACGCAGTATTTT.

The CDR3 coding sequence is TGTGCTACTCGTGGGGCCCACGGGGAAAAACTGTTTTTT. This sequence encodes CATRGAHGEKLFF. The chain links TRBV28 to TRBJ1-4; possibly TRBD1 for D (5 bases). Germline CDR1 reads MDHEN; CDR2 reads SYDVKM. This CDR3 is 13 amino acids long.

For the CDR3, the DNA is TGTGCCTGGAGTAACTTTAGAGGCACCGGGGAGCTGTTTTTT. It codes for CAWSNFRGTGELFF. V gene TRBV30 combines with J gene TRBJ2-2, with unresolved D. Germline V gene sequence: CDR1 GTSNPN, CDR2 SVGIG (reference sequence). Trimming stripped 2 bases from V and 4 bases from J, with 11 bases between. The CDR3 runs to 14 residues.

The chain employs TRBV6-1 and TRBJ2-6; D is undetermined. Trimming shortened V by 9 bases and J by 0 bases, and 18 bases separated the two germline ends. The CDR3 is made up of 17 amino acids. Germline V gene data show CDR1 as MNHNS and CDR2 as SASEGT. The CDR3 spells CARIQPRWASGANVLTF. CDR3 nucleotides: TGTGCCAGGATACAACCTCGTTGGGCCTCTGGGGCCAACGTCCTGACTTTC.

J is TRBJ2-3 and V is TRBV7-8; 11 nucleotides line up with TRBD1. V dropped 2 bases and J dropped 3; count of bases not matched to a gene: 7. Germline CDR1 and CDR2: SGHVS and FQNEAQ. The CDR3 is 17 amino acids. CDR3 nucleotides: TGTGCCAGCAGCTTATCCGGGACAGGGGGTCGGACAGATACGCAGTATTTT. This gives the protein CASSLSGTGGRTDTQYF.

V gene TRBV12-3 or TRBV12-4 combines with J gene TRBJ2-5; TRBD2 might be the D (5 bases). The germline V and J ends were trimmed by 6 bases and 5 bases, with 13 bases remaining between them. This CDR3 region has 13 residues. This CDR3 reads CASSRTRWETQYF. DNA for the CDR3: TGTGCCAGCAGCAGAACTAGATGGGAGACCCAGTACTTC.

This chain connects TRBV7-8 to TRBJ2-5; 9 bases are shared with TRBD2. The length of the CDR3 is 19 residues. The V gene's germline CDR1 is SGHVS and CDR2 FQNEAQ. Trimming at V came to 0 bases and at J to 0 bases, leaving 11 bases not matched to a gene. The CDR3 loop is CASSLAGKRGAVYQETQYF. CDR3 nucleotide sequence: TGTGCCAGCAGCTTAGCGGGGAAGCGGGGGGCTGTGTACCAAGAGACCCAGTACTTC.

In DNA, the CDR3 is TGTGCCAGCAGCTTCGGCACGTCGGGTGACGAGCAGTACTTC. This sequence encodes CASSFGTSGDEQYF. The chain carries TRBV7-9 and TRBJ2-7; D is uncertain. This CDR3 region has 14 residues. CDR1 and CDR2 (germline): SEHNR, FQNEAQ (reference sequence). V dropped 3 bases and J dropped 5 bases, with 14 bases sitting between them.

The chain links TRBV4-1 to TRBJ1-5; the D is unclear. The CDR3 totals 14 residues. The germline V and J ends were trimmed by 0 bases and 6 bases, with 9 bases remaining between them. Looked up from germline, CDR1 is MGHRA and CDR2 is YSYEKL. CDR3 nucleotides: TGCGCCAGCAGCCAAGAGAGGCATGGTCAGCCCCAGCATTTT. Encoded protein: CASSQERHGQPQHF.

The chain uses TRBV20-1 and TRBJ2-1, with D maybe TRBD2 (5 bases). V was trimmed by 2 bases and J by 6 bases, leaving 23 bases between them. CDR3 length equals 17 residues. From germline, CDR1 is DFQATT and CDR2 SNEGSKA (reference sequence). The CDR3 bases are TGCAGTGCTAGACCTCAGGAACTAGTGACGAGAGGCAATGAGCAGTTCTTC. Translated, it gives CSARPQELVTRGNEQFF.

The rearrangement uses TRBV25-1 and TRBJ1-4; D is uncertain. This CDR3 is 16 amino acids long. V shed 1 base and J shed 2 bases, with 11 bases lying between them. Germline CDR1 is MGHDK and CDR2 is SYGVNS. CDR3: CASSEWGMATNEKLFF. The CDR3, as DNA: TGTGCCAGCAGTGAATGGGGTATGGCCACTAATGAAAAACTGTTTTTT.

This chain uses TRBV7-9 with TRBJ2-7; TRBD1 matches at 7 bases. In germline, CDR1 is SEHNR, CDR2 FQNEAQ (reference sequence). Trimming took 5 bases from V and 3 from J; bases not matched to a gene: 13. This CDR3 has 16 amino acids. DNA of the CDR3: TGTGCCAGCAGCATACTGCCGGGACAGCTTTACTACGAGCAGTACTTC. Translation gives CASSILPGQLYYEQYF.

The CDR3 DNA sequence: TGTGCCAGCGGGCCTAGCACGGGCGAGCAGTACTTC. Amino acids: CASGPSTGEQYF. This sequence joins TRBV9 and TRBJ2-7; D is possibly TRBD2 (5 bases). The germline V and J ends were trimmed by 7 bases and 6 bases, with 14 bases remaining between them. Germline values: CDR1 SGDLS, CDR2 YYNGEE. This CDR3 has 12 residues.

The genes are TRBV27 and TRBJ2-1, with TRBD2 matching over 8 bases. J gave up 6 bases and V 6 bases, and 13 bases lay outside the gene matches. The germline V gene has CDR1 MNHEY and CDR2 SMNVEV (reference sequence). The length of the CDR3 is 16 residues. CDR3 DNA: TGTGCCAGCAGCTACCTCCACAGCGGGGGAGCCAATGAGCAGTTCTTC. This sequence encodes CASSYLHSGGANEQFF.

The chain joins TRBV9 to TRBJ2-7; 10 bases match TRBD2. Per germline, CDR1 SGDLS and CDR2 YYNGEE. Germline trimming cut 3 bases from V and 3 bases from J; bases unmatched to any gene: 9. CDR3 length equals 16 residues. Here the CDR3 reads CASSAGGLATSYEQYF. CDR3 nucleotides: TGTGCCAGCAGCGCAGGGGGACTAGCGACCAGCTACGAGCAGTACTTC.

The V and J genes are TRBV30 and TRBJ2-1; 11 bases map to TRBD2. CDR3 length: 15 residues. The V gene's germline CDR1 is GTSNPN and CDR2 SVGIG (reference sequence). The V gene end was trimmed by 4 bases and the J gene end by 3 bases; junction bases not matched to a gene: 5. CDR3 residues: CAWMYLAGGYNEQFF. The CDR3 DNA reads as TGTGCCTGGATGTACCTAGCGGGGGGCTACAATGAGCAGTTCTTC.

The chain employs TRBV28 and TRBJ1-3; a weak D match, TRBD1 (6 bases). Germline-derived CDR1 and CDR2 are MDHEN and SYDVKM. V was trimmed by 6 bases and J by 0 bases, leaving 9 bases between them. The CDR3 totals 14 residues. CDR3 in amino acids: CASRPTGSGNTIYF. The CDR3 nucleotides read TGTGCCAGCAGGCCGACAGGCTCTGGAAACACCATATATTTT.

This clonotype was counted once. J is TRBJ2-3 and V is TRBV25-1; 7 positions match TRBD1. Trimming at V came to 1 base and at J to 2 bases, leaving 6 bases not matched to a gene. Germline V gene sequence: CDR1 MGHDK, CDR2 SYGVNS. CDR3 length: 16 residues. The chain's CDR3 is CASSEFGTAFTDTQYF. The CDR3 DNA is TGTGCCAGCAGTGAATTTGGGACAGCCTTCACAGATACGCAGTATTTT.

This chain links TRBV29-1 with TRBJ2-1; D call uncertain. This CDR3 comprises 12 residues. In germline, CDR1 is SQVTM, CDR2 ANQGSEA. Trimming removed 3 bases from V and 4 bases from J, with 7 bases in between. The CDR3 DNA follows: TGCAGCGTTGAGCCCATATACAATGAGCAGTTCTTC. It specifies CSVEPIYNEQFF.

The V and J genes are TRBV6-5 and TRBJ2-5; no clear D. Germline V lookup: CDR1 MNHEY, CDR2 SVGAGI. CDR3 length: 13 residues. Trimming removed 2 bases from V and 3 bases from J, with 7 bases in between. The CDR3 sequence: CASSYKEKETQYF. As DNA, the CDR3 is TGTGCCAGCAGTTACAAGGAGAAAGAGACCCAGTACTTC.

This chain links TRBV28 with TRBJ2-1; D might be TRBD2 (6 bases). This CDR3 has 13 residues. The germline V gene encodes CDR1 MDHEN and CDR2 SYDVKM. Trimming stripped 2 bases from V and 8 bases from J, with 10 bases between. CDR3 nucleotide sequence: TGTGCCAGCAGTTTACTAGCGTTGGATGAGCAGTTCTTC. Protein product: CASSLLALDEQFF.